The present T cell receptor (beta chain) was sequenced within a study of T cell responses to AZD1222 COVID-19 vaccine. General study points: No repertoire was sampled before or during the peak T cell response, only after it.

Assay: immunoSEQ multiplex PCR; the TCRdb copy retains only in-frame clones and omits some. The profile shows 90,000 to 100,000 clones, 85% of them singletons. The CDR3 totals 14 residues. Between the trimmed V and J ends, which lost 0 bases and 7 bases, there was a span of 14 bases. Germline assignment: CDR1 SGDLS and CDR2 YYNGEE. This clone was detected only a few times. Its cognate antigen is unknown. The chain carries TRBV9 and TRBJ2-7; D gene unclear. The TCR comes from an adult who received the AZD1222 COVID-19 vaccine. This specimen was peripheral blood, taken 28 days after the second AZD1222 dose. DNA for the CDR3: TGTGCCAGCAGCGTAGGGGGTTCAGGAGAGGAGCAGTACTTC. Protein: CASSVGGSGEEQYF.